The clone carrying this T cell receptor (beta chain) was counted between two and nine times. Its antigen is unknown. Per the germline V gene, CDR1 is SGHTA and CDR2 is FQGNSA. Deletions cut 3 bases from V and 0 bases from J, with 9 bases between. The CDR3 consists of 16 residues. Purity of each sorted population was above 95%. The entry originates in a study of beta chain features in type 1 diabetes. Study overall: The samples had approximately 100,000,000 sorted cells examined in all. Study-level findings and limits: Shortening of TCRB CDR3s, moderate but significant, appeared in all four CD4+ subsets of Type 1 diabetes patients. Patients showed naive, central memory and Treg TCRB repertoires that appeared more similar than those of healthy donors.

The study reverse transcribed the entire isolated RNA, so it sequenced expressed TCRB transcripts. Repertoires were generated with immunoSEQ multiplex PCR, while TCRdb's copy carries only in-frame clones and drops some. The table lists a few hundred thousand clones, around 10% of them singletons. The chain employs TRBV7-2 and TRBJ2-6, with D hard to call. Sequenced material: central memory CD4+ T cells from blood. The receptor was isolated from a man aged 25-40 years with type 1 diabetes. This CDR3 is CASSFVRLSGANVLTF. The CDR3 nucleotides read TGTGCCAGCAGCTTCGTACGGCTCTCTGGGGCCAACGTCCTGACTTTC.